Sequencing of this T cell receptor (beta chain) was carried out in a study of blood T cell repertoires in COVID-19. As originally analysed: Estimated nucleated cell counts came from reference gene primer amplification. Profiling relied on immunoSEQ multiplex PCR, and the TCRdb table lists in-frame clones only, not all of them. Clonal size and the V and J genes are those of that table, whereas D and trimming came from the DNA. The sample has under 450,000 clones, about 89% seen once. Trimming took off 7 bases at V and 6 bases at J, with 10 bases between the two ends. This CDR3 has 12 amino acids. The source of this sequence is a woman between 35 and 50 years old with COVID-19, enrolled during active disease. The rearrangement links TRBV12-3 or TRBV12-4 to TRBJ1-5, with D hard to call. The sequencing sample was made of peripheral blood. CDR3 residues: CASTILAQPQHF. CDR3 coding DNA: TGTGCCAGCACGATCCTGGCTCAGCCCCAGCATTTT.